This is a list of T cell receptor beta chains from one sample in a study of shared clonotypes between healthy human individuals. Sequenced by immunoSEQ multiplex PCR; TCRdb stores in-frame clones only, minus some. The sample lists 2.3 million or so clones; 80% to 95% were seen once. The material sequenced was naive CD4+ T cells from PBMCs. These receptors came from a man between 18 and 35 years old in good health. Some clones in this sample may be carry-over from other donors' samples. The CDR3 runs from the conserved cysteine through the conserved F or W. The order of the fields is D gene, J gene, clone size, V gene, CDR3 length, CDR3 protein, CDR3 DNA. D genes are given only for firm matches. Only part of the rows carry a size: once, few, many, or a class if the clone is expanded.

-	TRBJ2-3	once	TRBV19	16	CASSGGQGRGRDTQYF	TGTGCCAGTAGCGGGGGACAAGGCAGAGGAAGAGATACGCAGTATTTT
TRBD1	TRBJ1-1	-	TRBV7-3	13	CASSQDRVTEAFF	TGTGCCAGCAGCCAGGACAGGGTCACTGAAGCTTTCTTT
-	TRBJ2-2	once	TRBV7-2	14	CASSLANRPGELFF	TGTGCCAGCAGCTTAGCTAACCGTCCCGGGGAGCTGTTTTTT
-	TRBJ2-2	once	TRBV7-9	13	CASRWGNTGELFF	TGTGCCAGCAGATGGGGGAACACCGGGGAGCTGTTTTTT
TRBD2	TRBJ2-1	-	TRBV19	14	CASSRGGGYNEQFF	TGTGCCAGTAGTCGGGGGGGTGGATACAATGAGCAGTTCTTC
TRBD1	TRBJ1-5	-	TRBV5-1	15	CASSFSGQGNQPQHF	TGCGCCAGCAGCTTTTCTGGACAGGGAAATCAGCCCCAGCATTTT
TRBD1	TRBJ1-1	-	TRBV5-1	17	CASSLGQGWALNTEAFF	TGCGCCAGCAGCTTGGGACAGGGATGGGCGTTAAACACTGAAGCTTTCTTT
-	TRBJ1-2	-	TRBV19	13	CASTAFTNYGYTF	TGTGCCAGTACCGCATTCACTAACTATGGCTACACCTTC
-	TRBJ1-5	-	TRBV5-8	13	CASSFDSNQPQHF	TGTGCCAGCAGCTTCGACAGCAATCAGCCCCAGCATTTT
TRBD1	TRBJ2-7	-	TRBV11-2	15	CASSDLTGASYEQYF	TGTGCCAGCAGCGACCTAACAGGGGCCAGCTACGAGCAGTACTTC
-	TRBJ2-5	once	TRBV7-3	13	CASSPTRQETQYF	TGTGCCAGCAGCCCGACGAGACAAGAGACCCAGTACTTC
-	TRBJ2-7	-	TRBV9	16	CASSVGGQLQYYEQYF	TGTGCCAGCAGCGTAGGTGGACAGCTACAATACTACGAGCAGTACTTC
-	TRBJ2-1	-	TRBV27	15	CASAPSGLGYNEQFF	TGTGCCAGCGCCCCTTCGGGGTTAGGCTACAATGAGCAGTTCTTC
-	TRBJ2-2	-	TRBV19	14	CASSEAGNTGELFF	TGTGCCAGTAGTGAAGCCGGGAACACCGGGGAGCTGTTTTTT
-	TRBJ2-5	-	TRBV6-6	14	CASRAYQGGETQYF	TGTGCCAGCAGGGCCTACCAGGGGGGTGAGACCCAGTACTTC
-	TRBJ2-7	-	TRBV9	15	CASSVGLADSYEQYF	TGTGCCAGCAGCGTAGGGTTGGCAGACTCCTACGAGCAGTACTTC
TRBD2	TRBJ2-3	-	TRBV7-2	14	CASSWTSGTDTQYF	TGTGCCAGCAGCTGGACTAGCGGCACAGATACGCAGTATTTT
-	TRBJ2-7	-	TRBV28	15	CASSLPLGGPYEQYF	TGTGCCAGCAGTTTACCGTTGGGGGGACCCTACGAGCAGTACTTC
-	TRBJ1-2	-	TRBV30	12	CAWSDRNYGYTF	TGTGCCTGGAGTGACCGCAACTATGGCTACACCTTC
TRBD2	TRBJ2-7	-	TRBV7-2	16	CASSKRAGTTPYEQYF	TGTGCCAGCAGCAAAAGAGCCGGGACTACGCCCTACGAGCAGTACTTC
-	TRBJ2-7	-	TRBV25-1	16	CASSENPGRGPYEQYF	TGTGCCAGCAGTGAAAATCCCGGACGGGGGCCCTACGAGCAGTACTTC
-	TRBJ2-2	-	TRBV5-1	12	CASSSPPGELFF	TGCGCCAGCAGCTCCCCTCCCGGGGAGCTGTTTTTT
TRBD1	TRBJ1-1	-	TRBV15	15	CATSITGARSTEAFF	TGTGCCACCAGCATAACAGGGGCGAGGAGCACTGAAGCTTTCTTT
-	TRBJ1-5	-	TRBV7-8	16	CASKDLGRGEDQPQHF	TGTGCCAGCAAGGACCTGGGCCGGGGGGAAGATCAGCCCCAGCATTTT
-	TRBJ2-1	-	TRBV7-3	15	CASSLTRTSYNEQFF	TGTGCCAGCAGCTTAACACGGACCTCATACAATGAGCAGTTCTTC
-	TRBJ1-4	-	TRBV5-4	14	CASSPDRRVGKLFF	TGTGCCAGCAGCCCCGACCGTCGGGTTGGGAAACTGTTTTTT
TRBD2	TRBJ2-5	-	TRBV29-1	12	CSASAGEETQYF	TGCAGCGCATCAGCGGGAGAAGAGACCCAGTACTTC
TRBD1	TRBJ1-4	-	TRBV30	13	CAWGTGVYEKLFF	TGTGCCTGGGGGACAGGGGTTTATGAAAAACTGTTTTTT
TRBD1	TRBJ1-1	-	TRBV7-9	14	CASSKGQGNTEAFF	TGTGCCAGCAGCAAAGGACAGGGGAACACTGAAGCTTTCTTT
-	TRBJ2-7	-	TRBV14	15	CASSQDLSPGYEQYF	TGTGCCAGCAGCCAAGATCTCTCGCCAGGCTACGAGCAGTACTTC
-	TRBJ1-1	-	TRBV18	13	CASSPILGTEAFF	TGTGCCAGCTCACCTATACTCGGGACTGAAGCTTTCTTT
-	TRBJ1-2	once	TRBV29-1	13	CSAIKSTGNGYTF	TGCAGCGCAATAAAGTCCACAGGGAATGGCTACACCTTC
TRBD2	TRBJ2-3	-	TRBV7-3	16	CASSLTAGGGTDTQYF	TGTGCCAGCAGCTTAACAGCGGGAGGCGGCACAGATACGCAGTATTTT
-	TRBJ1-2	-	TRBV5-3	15	CARSLAVRHNYGYTF	TGTGCCAGAAGCTTGGCAGTCCGACATAACTATGGCTACACCTTC
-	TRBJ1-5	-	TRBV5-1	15	CASSPTAGPNQPQHF	TGCGCCAGCAGCCCGACGGCGGGCCCCAATCAGCCCCAGCATTTT
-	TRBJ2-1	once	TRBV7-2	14	CASSRTRDYNEQFF	TGTGCCAGCAGTCGGACCCGGGACTACAATGAGCAGTTCTTC
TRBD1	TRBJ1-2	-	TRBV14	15	CASSRGGTGGIGYTF	TGTGCCAGCAGCCGCGGCGGGACAGGGGGCATCGGCTACACCTTC
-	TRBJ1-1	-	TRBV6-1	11	CASRGYSDAFF	TGTGCCAGCAGGGGTTACAGCGACGCTTTCTTT
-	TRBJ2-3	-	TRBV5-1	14	CASSLRANRDTQYF	TGCGCCAGCAGCTTGCGGGCTAACCGAGATACGCAGTATTTT
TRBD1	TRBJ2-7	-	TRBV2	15	CAIVPRDRASYEQYF	TGTGCCATTGTTCCCCGGGACAGGGCCTCCTACGAGCAGTACTTC
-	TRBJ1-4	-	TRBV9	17	CASSVDPGIATNEKLFF	TGTGCCAGCAGCGTAGACCCGGGGATTGCAACTAATGAAAAACTGTTTTTT
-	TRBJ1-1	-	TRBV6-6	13	CASREWAGPEAFF	TGTGCCAGCAGGGAGTGGGCAGGGCCTGAAGCTTTCTTT